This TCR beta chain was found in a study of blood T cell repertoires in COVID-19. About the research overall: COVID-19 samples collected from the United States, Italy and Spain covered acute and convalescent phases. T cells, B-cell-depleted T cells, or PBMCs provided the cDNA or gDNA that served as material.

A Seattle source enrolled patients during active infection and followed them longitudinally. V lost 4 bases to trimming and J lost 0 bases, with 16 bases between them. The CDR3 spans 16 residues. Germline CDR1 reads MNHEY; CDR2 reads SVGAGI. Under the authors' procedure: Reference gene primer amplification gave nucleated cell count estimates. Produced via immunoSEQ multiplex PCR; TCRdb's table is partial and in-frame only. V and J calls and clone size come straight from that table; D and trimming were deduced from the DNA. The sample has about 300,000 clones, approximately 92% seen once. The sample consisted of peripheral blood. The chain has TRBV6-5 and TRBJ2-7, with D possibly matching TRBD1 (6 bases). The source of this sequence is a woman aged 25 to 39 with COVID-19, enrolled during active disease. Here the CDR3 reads CASSSETGHISYEQYF. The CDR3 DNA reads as TGTGCCAGCAGTTCCGAAACGGGACATATCTCCTACGAGCAGTACTTC.